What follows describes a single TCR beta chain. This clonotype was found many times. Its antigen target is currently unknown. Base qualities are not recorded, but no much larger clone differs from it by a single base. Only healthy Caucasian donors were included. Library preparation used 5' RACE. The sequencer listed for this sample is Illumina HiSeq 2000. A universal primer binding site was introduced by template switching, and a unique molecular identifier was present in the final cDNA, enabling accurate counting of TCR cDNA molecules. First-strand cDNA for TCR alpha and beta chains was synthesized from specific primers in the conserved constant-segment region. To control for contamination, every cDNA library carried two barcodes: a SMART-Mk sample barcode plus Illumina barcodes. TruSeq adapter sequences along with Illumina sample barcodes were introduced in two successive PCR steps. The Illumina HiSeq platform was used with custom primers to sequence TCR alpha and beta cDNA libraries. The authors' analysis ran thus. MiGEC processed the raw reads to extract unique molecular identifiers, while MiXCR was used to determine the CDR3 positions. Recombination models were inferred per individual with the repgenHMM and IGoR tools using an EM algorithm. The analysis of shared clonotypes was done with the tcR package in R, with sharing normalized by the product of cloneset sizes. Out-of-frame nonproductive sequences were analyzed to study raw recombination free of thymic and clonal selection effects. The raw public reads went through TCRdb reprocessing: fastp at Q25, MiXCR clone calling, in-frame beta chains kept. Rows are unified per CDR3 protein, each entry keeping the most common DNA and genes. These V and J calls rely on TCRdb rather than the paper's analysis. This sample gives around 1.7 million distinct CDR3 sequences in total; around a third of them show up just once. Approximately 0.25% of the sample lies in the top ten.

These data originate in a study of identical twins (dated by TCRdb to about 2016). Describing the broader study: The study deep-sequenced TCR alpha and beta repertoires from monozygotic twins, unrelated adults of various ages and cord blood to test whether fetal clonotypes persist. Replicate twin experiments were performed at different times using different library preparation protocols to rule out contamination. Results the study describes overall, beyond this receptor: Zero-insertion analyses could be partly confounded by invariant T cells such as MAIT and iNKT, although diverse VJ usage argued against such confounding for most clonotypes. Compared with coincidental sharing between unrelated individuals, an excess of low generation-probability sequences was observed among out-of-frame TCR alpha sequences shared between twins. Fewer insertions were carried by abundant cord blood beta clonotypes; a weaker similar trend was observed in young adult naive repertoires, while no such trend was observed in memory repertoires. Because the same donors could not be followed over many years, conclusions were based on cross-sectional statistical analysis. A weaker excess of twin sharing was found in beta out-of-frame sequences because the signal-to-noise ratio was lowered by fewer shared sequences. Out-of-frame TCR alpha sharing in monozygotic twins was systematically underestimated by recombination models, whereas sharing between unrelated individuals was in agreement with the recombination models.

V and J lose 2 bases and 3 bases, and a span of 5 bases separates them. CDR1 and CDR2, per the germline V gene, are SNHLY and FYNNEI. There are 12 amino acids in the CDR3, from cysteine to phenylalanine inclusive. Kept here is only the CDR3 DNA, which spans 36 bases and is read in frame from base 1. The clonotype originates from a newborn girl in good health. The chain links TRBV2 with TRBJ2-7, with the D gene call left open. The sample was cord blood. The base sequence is TGTGCCAGCAGTGAACTGAGCTACGAGCAGTACTTC. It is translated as CASSELSYEQYF.